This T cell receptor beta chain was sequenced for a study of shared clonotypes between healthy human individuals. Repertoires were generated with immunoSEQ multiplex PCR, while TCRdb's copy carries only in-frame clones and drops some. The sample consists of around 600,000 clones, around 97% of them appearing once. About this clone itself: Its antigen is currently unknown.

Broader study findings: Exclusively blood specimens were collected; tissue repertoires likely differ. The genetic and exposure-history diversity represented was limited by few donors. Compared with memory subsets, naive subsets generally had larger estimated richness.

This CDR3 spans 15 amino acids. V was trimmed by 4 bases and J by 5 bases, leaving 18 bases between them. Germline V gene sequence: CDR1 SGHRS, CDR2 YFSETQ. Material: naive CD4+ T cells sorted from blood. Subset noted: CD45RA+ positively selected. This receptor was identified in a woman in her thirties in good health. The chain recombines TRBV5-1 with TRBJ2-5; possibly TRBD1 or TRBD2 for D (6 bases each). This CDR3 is CASSTAPGEVETQYF. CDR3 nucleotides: TGCGCCAGCAGCACCGCCCCAGGGGAGGTTGAGACCCAGTACTTC.